A selection of T cell receptor beta chains follows, all from one sample in a study of immune evolution from preneoplasia to lung adenocarcinoma. Clones were sequenced by immunoSEQ multiplex PCR, and TCRdb holds only the in-frame ones, with some missing. The repertoire includes around 10,000 clones, roughly 80% of them detected once, and roughly 30% sits in the top ten. Sequencing input: FFPE normal lung tissue adjacent to the tumor. The receptors originated from a person aged 55 to 69 with lung adenocarcinoma. Some clones in this sample may be carry-over from other donors' samples. CDR3s include the opening cysteine and the closing phenylalanine or tryptophan. The D gene is left open where the match is weak. Expanded clones are given a class, and other clones once, few, many or no size at all.

TRBV5-1,.,.,TRBJ2-1,TGCGCCAGCAGCTCGGATAGCTCCTACAATGAGCAGTTCTTC,CASSSDSSYNEQFF
TRBV7-2,.,.,TRBJ2-5,TGTGCCAGCAGCTTAGTCAGGGGCGTACAAGAGACCCAGTACTTC,CASSLVRGVQETQYF
TRBV6-5,.,TRBD1,TRBJ1-2,TGTGCCAGCAGTTACACCCAACAGGGGCGATATGGCTACACCTTC,CASSYTQQGRYGYTF
TRBV5-4,.,.,TRBJ2-7,TGTGCCAGCAGTGACCGGACTACCCTCGCCGAGCAGTACTTC,CASSDRTTLAEQYF
TRBV6-5,.,.,TRBJ1-3,TGTGCCAGCAGACGGACCCGGGAGGCAGGAAACACCATATATTTT,CASRRTREAGNTIYF
TRBV11-2,.,.,TRBJ1-5,TGTGCCAGCAGCTCAGAAGTCTCCAATCAGCCCCAGCATTTT,CASSSEVSNQPQHF
TRBV5-5,large,.,TRBJ2-7,TGTGCCAGCAGCCCCCTGAGGGCGGCCGAGCAGTACTTC,CASSPLRAAEQYF
TRBV28,once,.,TRBJ2-6,TGTGCCAGCAGAAGCGAATCTGGGGCCAACGTCCTGACTTTC,CASRSESGANVLTF
TRBV19,.,.,TRBJ1-5,TGTGCCAGTAGTCCCTCCGAGGTCCTCAATCAGCCCCAGCATTTT,CASSPSEVLNQPQHF
TRBV7-9,.,.,TRBJ1-2,TGTGCCAGCAGCTTACACTTAACCCCCAACTATGGCTACACCTTC,CASSLHLTPNYGYTF
TRBV18,.,TRBD1,TRBJ2-5,TGTGCCAGCTCACCCCGGGACAGGGGCGAGACCCAGTACTTC,CASSPRDRGETQYF
TRBV30,.,.,TRBJ2-3,TGTGCCTGGAGTGTACGTGAGCTCGGAGATACGCAGTATTTT,CAWSVRELGDTQYF
TRBV29-1,.,.,TRBJ1-1,TGCAGCACAAAACAGGGCTTTAACACTGAAGCTTTCTTT,CSTKQGFNTEAFF
TRBV19,.,.,TRBJ2-1,TGTGCCAGTAGTATTAGCGGAGGGGGGACCAATGAGCAGTTCTTC,CASSISGGGTNEQFF
TRBV5-1,.,TRBD1,TRBJ2-2,TGCGCCAGCCGGGACAGCGGGGAGCTGTTTTTT,CASRDSGELFF
TRBV5-4,few,TRBD1,TRBJ1-5,TGTGCCAGCAGCCCGGGACAGGCATTTACGCCCCAGCATTTT,CASSPGQAFTPQHF
TRBV27,.,.,TRBJ1-2,TGTGCCAGCGGACCCGGGGGGACGCGGAGTGGCTACACCTTC,CASGPGGTRSGYTF
TRBV6-6,.,TRBD2,TRBJ2-3,TGTGCCAGCTCCGGGGGAGGGCCGGTAGATACGCAGTATTTT,CASSGGGPVDTQYF
TRBV30,.,.,TRBJ2-5,TGTGCCTGGAGTGTGGGTCAGGGGCGATGGGAGACCCAGTACTTC,CAWSVGQGRWETQYF
TRBV11-2,.,.,TRBJ1-5,TGTGCCAGCAGCTTAACCGAGGATCAGCCCCAGCATTTT,CASSLTEDQPQHF
TRBV4-2,.,.,TRBJ1-2,TGTGCCAGCAGCTCCAACAGGCTTGCTAACTATGGCTACACCTTC,CASSSNRLANYGYTF
TRBV5-6,.,TRBD1,TRBJ2-5,TGTGCCAGCAGCCCCGTCGGACAGGGACAAGAGACCCAGTACTTC,CASSPVGQGQETQYF
TRBV5-6,.,.,TRBJ1-1,TGTGCCAGCAGCTTGGGGAGACAATTGAACACTGAAGCTTTCTTT,CASSLGRQLNTEAFF
TRBV5-4,few,.,TRBJ1-1,TGTGCCAGCAGCCTTGGAGGGCGGGGCTCGAACACTGAAGCTTTCTTT,CASSLGGRGSNTEAFF
TRBV5-4,once,.,TRBJ2-5,TGTGCCAGCAGCGGCGGTGATTGGGAGACCCAGTACTTC,CASSGGDWETQYF
TRBV15,.,.,TRBJ1-1,TGTGCCACCAGCAGAGATCGGGCCTTACCGAACACTGAAGCTTTCTTT,CATSRDRALPNTEAFF
TRBV28,.,TRBD2,TRBJ2-1,TGTGCCAGCAGTGGACTAGCGGGAGGGCCGTACAATGAGCAGTTCTTC,CASSGLAGGPYNEQFF
TRBV14,.,.,TRBJ2-3,TGTGCCAGCAGCTACGGACACTTTCCAGATACGCAGTATTTT,CASSYGHFPDTQYF
TRBV28,.,.,TRBJ2-1,TGTGCCAGCAGTTTAAGTCAGCGGAGTAACAATGAGCAGTTCTTC,CASSLSQRSNNEQFF
TRBV30,.,.,TRBJ1-1,TGTGCCTGGAGTCTGTCGGAGAACACTGAAGCTTTCTTT,CAWSLSENTEAFF
TRBV28,.,.,TRBJ2-3,TGTGCCAGCAGTTTATTCCGGTATACGCAGTATTTT,CASSLFRYTQYF
TRBV7-3,.,TRBD2,TRBJ2-7,TGTGCCAGCAGCTTAAGGGCTAGCGGGAGATACGAGCAGTACTTC,CASSLRASGRYEQYF
TRBV21-1,few,.,TRBJ2-2,TGTGCCAGCAGCAAAGAGGGGACTAGCGGGGTCACCGGGGAGCTGTTTTTT,CASSKEGTSGVTGELFF